Below, one T cell receptor (beta chain) is given with its context. These data come from a study of technical replicates of blood from a few donors. Assay used: immunoSEQ multiplex PCR; TCRdb lists only in-frame clones, some missing. The table lists 65,000 to 95,000 clones, 75% to 95% of them singletons. Unmatched junction bases numbered 8, after V lost 3 bases and J lost 2 bases. Germline lookup yields CDR1 MGHRA and CDR2 YSYEKL. The CDR3 spans 17 residues. This TCR was recovered from a human donor in good health. Sequencing used T cells isolated from PBMCs. The chain combines TRBV4-1 with TRBJ1-5; 9 nucleotides align to TRBD1. CDR3 sequence: CASSHRDRAFGNQPQHF. CDR3 in DNA: TGCGCCAGCAGCCACCGGGACAGGGCATTTGGCAATCAGCCCCAGCATTTT.